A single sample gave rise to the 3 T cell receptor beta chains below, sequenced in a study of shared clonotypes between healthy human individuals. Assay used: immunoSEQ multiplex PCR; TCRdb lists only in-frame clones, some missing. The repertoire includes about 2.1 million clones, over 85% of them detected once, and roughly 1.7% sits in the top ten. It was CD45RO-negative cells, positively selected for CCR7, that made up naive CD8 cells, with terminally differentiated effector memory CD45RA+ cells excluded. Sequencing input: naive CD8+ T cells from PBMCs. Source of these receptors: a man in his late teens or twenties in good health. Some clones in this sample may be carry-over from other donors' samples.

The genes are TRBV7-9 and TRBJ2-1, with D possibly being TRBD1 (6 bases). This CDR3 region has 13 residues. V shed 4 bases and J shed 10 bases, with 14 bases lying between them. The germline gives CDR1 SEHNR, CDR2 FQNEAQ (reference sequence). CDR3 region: CASSYVRGAEQFF. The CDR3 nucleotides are TGTGCCAGCAGCTACGTCAGGGGCGCGGAGCAGTTCTTC.

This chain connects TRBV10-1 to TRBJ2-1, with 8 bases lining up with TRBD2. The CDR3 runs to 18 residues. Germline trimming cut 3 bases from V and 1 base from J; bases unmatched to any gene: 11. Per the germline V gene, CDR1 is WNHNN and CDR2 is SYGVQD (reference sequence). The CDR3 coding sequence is TGCGCCAGCAGTGAAGAGGACTGGCGGGAGGCTTCCTACAATGAGCAGTTCTTC. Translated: CASSEEDWREASYNEQFF.

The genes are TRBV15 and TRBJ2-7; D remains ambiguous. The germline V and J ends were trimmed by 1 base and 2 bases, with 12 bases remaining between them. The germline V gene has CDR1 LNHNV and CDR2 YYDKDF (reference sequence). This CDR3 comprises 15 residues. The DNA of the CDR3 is TGTGCCACCAGCAGAGGGGCAGCCAGCGCCTACGAGCAGTACTTC. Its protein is CATSRGAASAYEQYF.